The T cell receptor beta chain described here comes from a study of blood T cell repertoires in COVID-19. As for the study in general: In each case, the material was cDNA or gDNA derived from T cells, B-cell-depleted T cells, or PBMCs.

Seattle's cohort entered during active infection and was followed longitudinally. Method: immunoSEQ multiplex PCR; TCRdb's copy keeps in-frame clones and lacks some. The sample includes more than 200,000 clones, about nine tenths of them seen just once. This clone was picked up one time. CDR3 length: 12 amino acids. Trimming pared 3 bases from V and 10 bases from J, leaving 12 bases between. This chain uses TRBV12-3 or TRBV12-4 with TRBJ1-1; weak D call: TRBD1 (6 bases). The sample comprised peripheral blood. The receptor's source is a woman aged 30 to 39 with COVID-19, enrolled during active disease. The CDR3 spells CASSFEQGSAFF. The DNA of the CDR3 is TGTGCCAGCAGTTTTGAACAGGGATCAGCTTTCTTT.